Below, 5 T cell receptor beta chains from the same sample are listed, as sequenced in a study of blood T cells in healthy people across ages. Primed by a sample-barcoded 5' primer and a J-beta primer mix, a second PCR proceeded for about 7 to 11 cycles. A single record per CDR3 protein comes from TCRdb applying MiXCR to the 5' RACE reads. The table records approximately 850,000 distinct CDR3 sequences, 40% to 50% of them present only once. Sequenced material: blood. The receptors shown here come from a man aged 60 to 69 in good health.

This clonotype was found a few times. V gene TRBV7-2 combines with J gene TRBJ1-2; TRBD1 might be the D (5 bases). Germline lookup yields CDR1 SGHTA and CDR2 FQGNSA. Trimming pared 1 base from V and 6 bases from J, leaving 18 bases between. The CDR3 is 16 amino acids. CDR3 DNA: TGTGCCAGCAGCTTAGGGGGTAGCAGGGCAAAGGATGGCTACACCTTC. Translated, it gives CASSLGGSRAKDGYTF.

The genes are TRBV7-2 and TRBJ2-1, with D uncertain. The CDR3 spans 14 residues. The V gene's germline CDR1 is SGHTA and CDR2 FQGNSA. V was trimmed by 9 bases and J by 0 bases, leaving 12 bases between them. The CDR3: CTSRPRSSYNEQFF. CDR3 nucleotides: TGTACCAGTAGGCCGCGAAGCTCCTACAATGAGCAGTTCTTC.

The CDR3 DNA reads TGTGCGACCCAACGGGACAGCGAGCAGTACTTC. It yields the protein CATQRDSEQYF. V and J are TRBV7-9 and TRBJ2-7, with TRBD1 matching over 7 bases. CDR1 SEHNR and CDR2 FQNEAQ come from the germline V gene (reference sequence). The CDR3 length is 11 residues.

V usage is TRBV7-2 and J usage is TRBJ1-6; 8 bases fit TRBD1. The CDR3 has 15 residues. Germline lookup yields CDR1 SGHTA and CDR2 FQGNSA. Unmatched junction bases numbered 7, after V lost 5 bases and J lost 7 bases. The CDR3 reads CASSKPQGANSPLHF. DNA of the CDR3: TGTGCCAGCAGCAAGCCGCAGGGGGCGAATTCACCCCTCCACTTT.

This chain links TRBV7-2 with TRBJ2-5, with D unresolved. CDR1 and CDR2 from the germline V gene are SGHTA and FQGNSA. CDR3 length: 14 residues. V was pared by 2 bases and J by 4 bases, with 11 bases between. CDR3 residues: CASSLTRSGETQYF. The CDR3 DNA follows: TGTGCCAGCAGCTTAACAAGAAGTGGAGAGACCCAGTACTTC.